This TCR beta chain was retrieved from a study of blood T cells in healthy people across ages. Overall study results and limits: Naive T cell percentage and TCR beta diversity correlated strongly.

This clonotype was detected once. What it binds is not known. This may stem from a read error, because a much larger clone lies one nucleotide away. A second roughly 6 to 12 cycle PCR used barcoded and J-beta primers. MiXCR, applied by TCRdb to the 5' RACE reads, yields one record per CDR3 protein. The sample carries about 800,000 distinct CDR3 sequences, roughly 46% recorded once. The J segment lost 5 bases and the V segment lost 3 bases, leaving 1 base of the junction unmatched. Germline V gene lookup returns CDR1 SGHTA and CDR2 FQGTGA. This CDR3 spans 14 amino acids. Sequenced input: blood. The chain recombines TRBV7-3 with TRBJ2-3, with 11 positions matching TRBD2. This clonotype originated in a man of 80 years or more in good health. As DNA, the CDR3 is TGTGCCAGCAGCTTCACTAGCGGGAGAGATACGCAGTATTTT. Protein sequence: CASSFTSGRDTQYF.